A selection of T cell receptor beta chains follows, all from one sample in a study of cytomegalovirus exposure and HLA in healthy donors. The table came from immunoSEQ multiplex PCR; TCRdb's copy has only in-frame clones and leaves some out. The profile shows some 46,000 clones, 80% to 95% of them singletons. Sample: PBMCs. Source of these receptors: a young man in good health and CMV-seronegative. CDR3s include the opening cysteine and the closing phenylalanine or tryptophan. D genes are given only for firm matches. A clone size is listed for some rows: how often the clone was seen (once, few, many), or a class if it is expanded.

V: TRBV2; size: NA; J: TRBJ2-7; D: TRBD1; CDR3: CASNKGALVYEQYF; DNA: TGTGCCAGCAACAAGGGGGCTCTGGTGTACGAGCAGTACTTC
V: TRBV5-4; size: NA; J: TRBJ1-4; D: NA; CDR3: CASSLVGAGVHEKLFF; DNA: TGTGCCAGCAGCTTGGTGGGCGCAGGGGTCCATGAAAAACTGTTTTTT
V: TRBV5-5; size: NA; J: TRBJ1-2; D: TRBD1; CDR3: CASSRGQDNYGYTF; DNA: TGTGCCAGCAGCAGGGGACAGGACAACTATGGCTACACCTTC
V: TRBV6-5; size: NA; J: TRBJ2-7; D: NA; CDR3: CASQDSFGLYEQYF; DNA: TGTGCCAGCCAGGACAGTTTCGGTCTCTACGAGCAGTACTTC
V: TRBV6-1; size: NA; J: TRBJ2-3; D: TRBD1; CDR3: CASRIGTGTDTQYF; DNA: TGTGCCAGCAGAATAGGGACAGGGACAGATACGCAGTATTTT
V: TRBV5-4; size: NA; J: TRBJ1-2; D: NA; CDR3: CASSRSANYGYTF; DNA: TGTGCCAGCAGCCGTTCTGCTAACTATGGCTACACCTTC
V: TRBV7-9; size: once; J: TRBJ2-7; D: TRBD1; CDR3: CASSLNGTEYEQYF; DNA: TGTGCCAGCAGCTTAAACGGGACAGAGTACGAGCAGTACTTC
V: TRBV4-2; size: NA; J: TRBJ2-3; D: NA; CDR3: CASSQERTPPTDTQYF; DNA: TGTGCCAGCAGCCAAGAGAGGACTCCCCCCACAGATACGCAGTATTTT
V: TRBV13; size: NA; J: TRBJ1-1; D: TRBD1; CDR3: CASRRQGAMNTEAFF; DNA: TGTGCCAGCAGAAGACAGGGGGCGATGAACACTGAAGCTTTCTTT
V: TRBV7-2; size: NA; J: TRBJ2-7; D: NA; CDR3: CASSLDGGDYEQYF; DNA: TGTGCCAGCAGCTTAGACGGGGGAGACTACGAGCAGTACTTC
V: TRBV19; size: NA; J: TRBJ2-7; D: TRBD2; CDR3: CASSAGLTHEQYF; DNA: TGTGCCAGTAGTGCGGGACTAACCCACGAGCAGTACTTC